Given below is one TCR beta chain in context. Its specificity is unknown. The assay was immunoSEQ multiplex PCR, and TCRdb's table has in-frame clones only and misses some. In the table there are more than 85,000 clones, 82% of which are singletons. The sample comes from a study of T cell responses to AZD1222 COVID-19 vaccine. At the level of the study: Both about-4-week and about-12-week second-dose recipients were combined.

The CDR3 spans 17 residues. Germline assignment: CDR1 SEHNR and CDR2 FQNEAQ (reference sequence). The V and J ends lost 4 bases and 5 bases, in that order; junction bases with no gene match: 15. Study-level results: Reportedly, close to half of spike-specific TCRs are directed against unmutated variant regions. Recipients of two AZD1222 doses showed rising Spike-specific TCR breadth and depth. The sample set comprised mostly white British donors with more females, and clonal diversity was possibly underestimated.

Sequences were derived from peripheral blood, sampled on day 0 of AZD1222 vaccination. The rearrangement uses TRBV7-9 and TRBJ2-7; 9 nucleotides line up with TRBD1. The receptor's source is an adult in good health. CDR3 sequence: CASSSTRTGEGGNEQYF. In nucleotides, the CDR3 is TGTGCCAGCAGCTCAACACGGACAGGGGAGGGAGGTAACGAGCAGTACTTC. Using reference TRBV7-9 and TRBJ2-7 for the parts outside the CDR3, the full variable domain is DTGVSQNPRHKITKRGQNVTFRCDPISEHNRLYWYRQTLGQGPEFLTYFQNEAQLEKSRLLSDRFSAERPKGSFSTLEIQRTEQGDSAMYLCASSSTRTGEGGNEQYFGPGTRLTVT.